This T cell receptor (beta chain) was observed in a study of human T cells and chemical hapten exposure. The library gave individual cDNA molecules unique molecular identifiers. TCRdb analysed the RACE reads with MiXCR anew, one entry per CDR3 protein. The sample records 75,000 to 90,000 distinct CDR3 sequences, roughly 10% being singletons. Time point here: patch test 1, 2 weeks after DPC sensitization. Treatment of the sample: therapeutic diphenylcyclopropenone sensitization with weekly scalp DPC. Whole blood, unfractionated, served as the material for total RNA extraction. Between the trimmed V and J ends, which lost 6 bases and 4 bases, there was a span of 12 bases. The CDR3 consists of 13 residues. Germline CDR1 and CDR2: MNHNS and SASEGT.

Here the sequenced sample was whole blood, taken in connection with sensitization to the hapten diphenylcyclopropenone (DPC). The receptor was isolated from a woman aged 60-75 years with alopecia areata. Some clones in this sample may be carry-over from other donors' samples. J is TRBJ1-2 and V is TRBV6-1, with D perhaps matching TRBD1 (5 bases). The CDR3 protein is CASRVTESYGYTF. The CDR3 nucleotides are TGTGCCAGCAGGGTGACAGAGAGCTATGGCTACACCTTC.